A single sample gave rise to the 21 T cell receptor beta chains below, sequenced in a study of blood T cell repertoires in COVID-19. Generated by immunoSEQ multiplex PCR, the TCRdb table keeps only in-frame clones and is missing some. The table shows a few hundred thousand clones, with 75% to 90% occurring only once. Sequenced: PBMCs or T cells enriched from blood (not recorded which). Receptor source: a young man who had recovered from COVID-19.

The chain has TRBV18 and TRBJ1-1, with D perhaps TRBD1 (6 bases). The V gene's germline CDR1 is KGHSH and CDR2 LQKENI. CDR3 length: 13 residues. V was clipped by 3 bases and J by 4 bases, with 9 bases between them. In nucleotides, the CDR3 is TGTGCCAGCTCACCCTTAGGGGGCACTGAAGCTTTCTTT. Residues: CASSPLGGTEAFF.

This chain links TRBV30 with TRBJ1-2; maybe TRBD1 (6 bases). There are 11 residues in the CDR3. The germline V gene has CDR1 GTSNPN and CDR2 SVGIG (reference sequence). The DNA for the CDR3 is TGTGCAACTGGGGGGGCGCAGGGCTACACCTTC. Residues: CATGGAQGYTF.

The V call is TRBV7-2, the J call TRBJ1-2, with 7 bases fitting TRBD1. Trimming removed 3 bases from V and 4 bases from J; junction bases left unmatched: 5. CDR1 and CDR2 (germline): SGHTA, FQGNSA. CDR3 length equals 14 residues. This CDR3 reads CASSLNRGIYGYTF. The CDR3, as DNA: TGTGCCAGCAGCTTGAACAGGGGCATCTATGGCTACACCTTC.

This chain links TRBV10-3 with TRBJ2-1; D remains unclear. With 3 bases removed from V and 0 bases from J, the gap between germline ends came to 9 bases. The CDR3 consists of 15 residues. The V gene's germline CDR1 is ENHRY and CDR2 SYGVKD. CDR3 sequence: CAISEMASSYNEQFF. CDR3 nucleotide sequence: TGTGCCATCAGTGAAATGGCTAGCTCCTACAATGAGCAGTTCTTC.

V gene TRBV15 combines with J gene TRBJ1-5; D not resolved. V dropped 1 base and J dropped 7 bases, with 17 bases sitting between them. Germline values: CDR1 LNHNV, CDR2 YYDKDF (reference sequence). CDR3 length: 16 amino acids. The CDR3 region is CATSRATGAERQPQHF. The CDR3 nucleotides are TGTGCCACCAGCAGAGCAACGGGAGCCGAGCGACAGCCCCAGCATTTT.

The rearrangement joins TRBV27 to TRBJ1-1, with D possibly matching TRBD1 (5 bases). This CDR3 has 14 amino acids. Germline V gene lookup returns CDR1 MNHEY and CDR2 SMNVEV (reference sequence). V gave up 2 bases and J gave up 5 bases, with 12 bases separating them. The CDR3 loop is CASSLVAGQTEAFF. CDR3 bases: TGTGCCAGCAGTTTAGTTGCGGGGCAGACTGAAGCTTTCTTT.

The V gene is TRBV30, the J gene TRBJ1-2; TRBD1 matches 10 bases. The CDR3 is 13 residues long. Germline V CDR1 and CDR2: GTSNPN, SVGIG (reference sequence). J lost 4 bases, V lost 8 bases, and 7 bases had no gene match. The CDR3 DNA is TGTGCCAGTGACAGGGGGCCCCTCTATGGCTACACCTTC. Protein: CASDRGPLYGYTF. The entire variable domain, with the rest obtained from reference TRBV30 and TRBJ1-2, is as follows: SQTIHQWPATLVQPVGSPLSLECTVEGTSNPNLYWYRQAAGRGLQLLFYSVGIGQISSEVPQNLSASRPQDRQFILSSKKLLLSDSGFYLCASDRGPLYGYTFGSGTRLTVV.

The chain is built from TRBV2 and TRBJ1-6; TRBD1 agrees at 9 bases. The CDR3 contains 16 residues. Germline V gene lookup returns CDR1 SNHLY and CDR2 FYNNEI. Trimming at V came to 5 bases and at J to 3 bases, leaving 5 bases not matched to a gene. The CDR3 coding sequence is TGTGCCAGCAGTCCCACAGGGGGCCTCTATAATTCACCCCTCCACTTT. This encodes CASSPTGGLYNSPLHF.

This rearrangement joins TRBV3-1 (or the pseudogene TRBV3-2) to TRBJ2-1; D remains unclear. Trimming took off 3 bases at V and 4 bases at J, with 13 bases between the two ends. Per germline, CDR1 LGHDT and CDR2 YNNKEL (reference sequence). The CDR3 runs to 15 residues. The CDR3 loop reads CASSQDSRLYNEQFF. CDR3 bases: TGTGCCAGCAGCCAGGATTCCAGACTTTACAATGAGCAGTTCTTC.

V is TRBV10-2 and J is TRBJ1-2; no reliable D call. The CDR3 extends over 13 amino acids. Trimming shortened V by 0 bases and J by 2 bases, and 4 bases separated the two germline ends. The germline V gene encodes CDR1 WSHSY and CDR2 SAAADI. CDR3 amino acids: CASSESANYGYTF. The DNA of the CDR3 is TGCGCCAGCAGTGAGTCAGCCAACTATGGCTACACCTTC.

The rearrangement joins TRBV6-1 to TRBJ1-1; D is possibly TRBD1 (6 bases). CDR1 and CDR2 from the germline V gene are MNHNS and SASEGT. Trimming shortened V by 2 bases and J by 5 bases, and 12 bases separated the two germline ends. The CDR3 sequence is 14 residues long. CDR3 residues: CASSELLGQTEAFF. DNA of the CDR3: TGTGCCAGCAGTGAACTTCTCGGACAGACTGAAGCTTTCTTT.

The sample holds a few counts of this clone. The chain recombines TRBV11-2 with TRBJ2-7; 7 bases line up with TRBD2. Germline CDR1 is SGHAT and CDR2 is FQNNGV. The ends lost 4 bases at V and 0 bases at J; junction bases unmatched: 0. The CDR3 sequence is 13 residues long. CDR3 amino acids: CASSSGGSYEQYF. CDR3 in DNA: TGTGCCAGCAGCTCGGGGGGCTCCTACGAGCAGTACTTC.

The chain links TRBV5-5 to TRBJ1-6; tentative D call: TRBD1 (5 bases). The V end was cut by 4 bases, the J end by 4 bases, with 15 bases between. In germline, CDR1 is SGHKS, CDR2 YYEKEE (reference sequence). CDR3 length: 16 residues. As DNA, the CDR3 is TGTGCCAGCAGCATGGGACTTCAAAGGTATAATTCACCCCTCCACTTT. As protein: CASSMGLQRYNSPLHF.

This chain connects TRBV30 to TRBJ1-5; D call uncertain. The CDR3 is 13 amino acids. Germline lookup yields CDR1 GTSNPN and CDR2 SVGIG (reference sequence). With 5 bases removed from V and 5 bases from J, the gap between germline ends came to 13 bases. The CDR3 DNA reads as TGTGCCTGGGGCCGGGAGGGAGATCAGCCCCAGCATTTT. It specifies CAWGREGDQPQHF.

The chain joins TRBV7-2 to TRBJ2-1, with 10 bases aligning to TRBD2. Germline trimming cut 5 bases from V and 4 bases from J; bases unmatched to any gene: 5. The CDR3 loop spans 15 amino acids. Germline-derived CDR1 and CDR2 are SGHTA and FQGNSA. In DNA, the CDR3 is TGTGCCAGCAGCCTCAGCGGGGGGGAGTACAATGAGCAGTTCTTC. This sequence encodes CASSLSGGEYNEQFF.

The chain links TRBV3-1 (or the pseudogene TRBV3-2) to TRBJ2-7; no firm D call. Trimming removed 0 bases from V and 3 bases from J, with 12 bases in between. The CDR3 contains 15 residues. In germline, CDR1 is LGHDT, CDR2 YNNKEL (reference sequence). The DNA of the CDR3 is TGTGCCAGCAGCCAAGATGCGACCCGAGGCTACGAGCAGTACTTC. This sequence encodes CASSQDATRGYEQYF.

The CDR3 loop reads CAWSAMTATNEKLFF. The DNA for the CDR3 is TGTGCCTGGAGTGCGATGACAGCAACTAATGAAAAACTGTTTTTT. The chain carries TRBV30 and TRBJ1-4; the D gene is possibly TRBD1 (5 bases). Trimming left V 1 base short and J 0 bases short, with 9 bases between. This CDR3 has 15 amino acids. In germline, CDR1 is GTSNPN, CDR2 SVGIG (reference sequence).

A single count supports this clone. Here the CDR3 reads CASSLSQQGPPETQYF. DNA for the CDR3: TGCGCCAGCAGCTTGTCTCAGCAGGGCCCCCCAGAGACCCAGTACTTC. V and J are TRBV5-1 and TRBJ2-5; D possibly corresponds to TRBD1 (5 bases). Germline V gene data show CDR1 as SGHRS and CDR2 as YFSETQ. The CDR3 has 16 amino acids. The ends were cut back, 1 base at V and 4 bases at J, with 17 bases in the middle.

The genes are TRBV6-4 and TRBJ2-1; D gene unclear. CDR3 length: 13 residues. Germline CDR1 and CDR2: MRHNA and SNTAGT. Trimming took 3 bases from V and 7 from J, leaving 10 bases between them. CDR3 DNA sequence: TGTGCCAGCAGTGAGAGCCCTAGGAATGAGCAGTTCTTC. Its protein is CASSESPRNEQFF.

V usage is TRBV29-1 and J usage is TRBJ2-3, with TRBD2 matching 9 bases. V was pared by 4 bases and J by 5 bases, with 7 bases of the junction left unmatched. CDR3 length: 14 residues. Germline CDR1 is SQVTM and CDR2 is ANQGSEA. The CDR3 is CSVVAGVVGDTQYF. CDR3 DNA: TGCAGCGTTGTAGCGGGGGTCGTTGGAGATACGCAGTATTTT.

The chain uses TRBV7-9 and TRBJ2-7, with a possible D match to TRBD1 (5 bases). The CDR3 is 14 amino acids. Trimming cost V 5 bases and J 0 bases, with 11 bases left between them. The germline V gene has CDR1 SEHNR and CDR2 FQNEAQ (reference sequence). The CDR3 sequence is CASSGIQASYEQYF. The CDR3 DNA reads as TGTGCCAGCAGCGGCATACAGGCCTCCTACGAGCAGTACTTC.